The entry that follows covers one TCR beta chain sequence. The antigen is unknown. This specimen belongs to a study of T cell responses to AZD1222 COVID-19 vaccine. The overall study: Pooled samples include second doses given at about 4 or 12 weeks.

Study-level findings and limits: Per reports, nearly half of all spike-specific TCRs target regions that are unmutated in variants. Vaccine-associated CD4 TCRs spanned spike, dominant at 160-218 and 743-854. Donors skewed white British and female; clonal diversity was possibly underestimated.

V lost 4 bases, J lost 0 bases, and 12 bases lay in between. Germline lookup yields CDR1 SGDLS and CDR2 YYNGEE. This CDR3 is built from 15 residues. Method: immunoSEQ multiplex PCR; TCRdb's copy keeps in-frame clones and lacks some. The table records approximately 94,000 clones, 88% of them present only once. The V gene is TRBV9, the J gene TRBJ2-3, with a weak D call TRBD2 (6 bases). This clonotype was obtained from an adult in good health. The sequences come from peripheral blood, collected on day 0 of AZD1222 vaccination. CDR3 nucleotide sequence: TGTGCCAGCAGCCGGGACTCCTCTAGCACAGATACGCAGTATTTT. Translation: CASSRDSSSTDTQYF.